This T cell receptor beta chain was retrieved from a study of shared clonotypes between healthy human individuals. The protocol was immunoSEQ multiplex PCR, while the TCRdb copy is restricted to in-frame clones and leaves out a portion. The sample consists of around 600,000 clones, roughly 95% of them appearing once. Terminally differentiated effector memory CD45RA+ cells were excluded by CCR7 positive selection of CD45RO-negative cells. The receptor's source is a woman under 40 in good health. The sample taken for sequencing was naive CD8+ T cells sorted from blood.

Here the CDR3 DNA reads TGTGCCAGCAGCTTGGCCGAAGGGGTAGGTGCTTTCTTT. Its protein product is CASSLAEGVGAFF. The chain couples TRBV5-6 to TRBJ1-1; tentative D call: TRBD1 (5 bases). The CDR3 has 13 residues. Trimming removed 0 bases at V and 11 bases at J, with 14 bases between. Per the germline V gene, CDR1 is SGHDT and CDR2 is YYEEEE.